This T cell receptor (beta chain) was sequenced in a study of blood T cell repertoires in COVID-19. On the study more broadly: Material from acute and convalescent COVID-19 was sourced from the United States, Italy and Spain.

In the original analysis: Reference gene primer amplification yielded estimated nucleated cell counts. The table came from immunoSEQ multiplex PCR; TCRdb's copy has only in-frame clones and leaves some out. From that table come the V and J calls and clone size; the DNA was used to work out D and trimming. The sample consists of some 300,000 clones, around four fifths of them appearing once. The junction had 10 bases not matched to a gene; V was cut back by 6 bases and J by 7 bases. Looked up from germline, CDR1 is SGHTS and CDR2 is YDEGEE. The length of the CDR3 is 15 residues. In its sample, this clone was seen a few times.

What was sequenced was peripheral blood. The receptor was isolated from a woman aged 45-65 years with active or convalescent COVID-19. The chain has TRBV5-8 and TRBJ1-2; 12 bases are a match to TRBD1. Here the CDR3 reads CASTPRGTGGLGYTF. CDR3 DNA sequence: TGTGCCAGCACCCCCCGGGGGACAGGGGGCCTTGGCTACACCTTC.